The following is a T cell receptor beta chain sequence with its context. The assay was immunoSEQ multiplex PCR, and TCRdb's table has in-frame clones only and misses some. The repertoire includes 30,000 to 45,000 clones, roughly 92% of them detected once, and 0.43% sits in the top ten. The sample comes from a study of T cell changes during pregnancy in multiple sclerosis. There are 14 residues in the CDR3. Germline V gives CDR1 SGHVS, CDR2 FNYEAQ. Trimming at V came to 5 bases and at J to 11 bases, leaving 4 bases not matched to a gene. The clonotype comes from a female donor in good health, enrolled as a control in a pregnancy study. The specimen comprised CD4+ T cells from peripheral blood mononuclear cells, sampled in the third trimester of pregnancy. J is TRBJ1-6 and V is TRBV7-6, with TRBD1 matching 12 bases. The CDR3 nucleotides are TGTGCCAGCAGCGTGGGACAGGGGGCTACACCCCTCCACTTT. Protein sequence: CASSVGQGATPLHF. Supplemented by reference TRBV7-6 and TRBJ1-6, the full variable domain reads GAGVSQSPRYKVTKRGQDVALRCDPISGHVSLYWYRQALGQGPEFLTYFNYEAQQDKSGLPNDRFSAERPEGSISTLTIQRTEQRDSAMYRCASSVGQGATPLHFGNGTRLTVT.